Shown below are 27 T cell receptor beta chains from a single sample sequenced in a study of blood T cell repertoires in COVID-19. TCRdb keeps only in-frame clones here, not all; method: immunoSEQ multiplex PCR. The table has more than 100,000 clones, 87% seen once. The sequencing input was peripheral blood. The receptors originated from a woman aged 60-75 years with acute or convalescent COVID-19.

This clone appeared a single time. The chain carries TRBV19 and TRBJ1-1, with 8 bases aligning to TRBD1. CDR3 length: 16 residues. Germline trimming cut 6 bases from V and 0 bases from J; bases unmatched to any gene: 9. Germline CDR1 and CDR2: LNHDA and SQIVND (reference sequence). This CDR3 reads CASSRDRFGMNTEAFF. CDR3 DNA sequence: TGTGCCAGTAGCAGGGACAGGTTCGGCATGAACACTGAAGCTTTCTTT.

CDR3 region: CASSQDGGSRRNEQFF. The CDR3 coding sequence is TGTGCCAGCAGCCAAGACGGCGGGAGCCGACGGAATGAGCAGTTCTTC. This chain connects TRBV14 to TRBJ2-1; TRBD2 matches 7 bases. V was clipped by 0 bases and J by 7 bases; unmatched bases: 9. CDR3 length: 16 residues. CDR1 is SGHDN and CDR2 is FVKESK in the germline V gene.

The V gene is TRBV2, the J gene TRBJ2-1, with D maybe TRBD1 (5 bases). V was clipped by 4 bases and J by 3 bases, with 19 bases between them. The CDR3 totals 17 residues. CDR1 is SNHLY and CDR2 is FYNNEI in the germline V gene. CDR3 protein: CASSAFPLGRGYNEQFF. The CDR3 nucleotides read TGTGCCAGCAGTGCCTTCCCACTGGGTAGGGGCTACAATGAGCAGTTCTTC.

The V and J genes are TRBV11-2 and TRBJ1-5; TRBD1 might be the D (5 bases). The CDR3 runs to 14 residues. CDR1 is SGHAT, CDR2 FQNNGV, per germline. V was shortened by 5 bases and J by 7 bases, with 15 bases between the two germline ends. CDR3 protein: CASSPGGGAQPQHF. DNA for the CDR3: TGTGCCAGCAGCCCCGGGGGGGGAGCCCAGCCCCAGCATTTT. Based on the CDR3 plus reference TRBV11-2 and TRBJ1-5, the full variable domain is EAGVAQSPRYKIIEKRQSVAFWCNPISGHATLYWYQQILGQGPKLLIQFQNNGVVDDSQLPKDRFSAERLKGVDSTLKIQPAKLEDSAVYLCASSPGGGAQPQHFGDGTRLSIL.

This chain uses TRBV5-4 with TRBJ2-1, with D possibly matching TRBD1 (6 bases). The CDR3 sequence is 13 residues long. Germline assignment: CDR1 SGHNT and CDR2 YYREEE (reference sequence). Deletions cut 3 bases from V and 9 bases from J, with 13 bases between. Here the CDR3 reads CASSYRQVGEQFF. The CDR3 nucleotides read TGTGCCAGCAGCTATAGACAGGTCGGTGAGCAGTTCTTC.

This clone was picked up a small number of times. The genes are TRBV9 and TRBJ2-2; TRBD2 matches at 8 bases. There are 14 residues in the CDR3. Germline V gives CDR1 SGDLS, CDR2 YYNGEE. The V and J ends lost 1 base and 11 bases, in that order; junction bases with no gene match: 7. CDR3 amino acids: CASSVTSAGGELFF. The DNA for the CDR3 is TGTGCCAGCAGCGTAACTTCCGCGGGAGGTGAGCTGTTTTTT.

This chain connects TRBV20-1 to TRBJ1-4; D not certain. CDR1 is DFQATT and CDR2 is SNEGSKA in the germline V gene (reference sequence). The CDR3 contains 14 residues. The V and J ends lost 3 bases and 8 bases respectively, with 16 bases between them. This CDR3 reads CSASRRAQGEKLFF. CDR3 DNA sequence: TGCAGTGCTAGTAGGAGGGCACAAGGGGAAAAACTGTTTTTT.

The chain is built from TRBV4-1 and TRBJ2-2, with D uncertain. This CDR3 has 18 residues. Germline V gene sequence: CDR1 MGHRA, CDR2 YSYEKL. V was shortened by 0 bases and J by 1 base, with 15 bases between the two germline ends. CDR3 sequence (DNA): TGCGCCAGCAGCCAAGATCGTTGGGCTTCCTTGAACACCGGGGAGCTGTTTTTT. Protein: CASSQDRWASLNTGELFF.

The chain's CDR3 is CASLPTGVRNQPQHF. The CDR3 DNA follows: TGTGCCAGCCTTCCGACAGGGGTGAGAAATCAGCCCCAGCATTTT. The V gene is TRBV19, the J gene TRBJ1-5; TRBD1 matches at 8 bases. J lost 4 bases, V lost 9 bases, and 11 bases had no gene match. The CDR3 totals 15 residues. Germline V CDR1 and CDR2: LNHDA, SQIVND (reference sequence).

CDR3 nucleotide sequence: TGTGCCAGTAACCCGTGGGGACTCCGAGACTCTGGAAACACCATATATTTT. Residues: CASNPWGLRDSGNTIYF. The chain recombines TRBV19 with TRBJ1-3, with a weak D call TRBD1 (5 bases). CDR1 LNHDA and CDR2 SQIVND come from the germline V gene (reference sequence). The CDR3 has 17 residues. V was clipped by 7 bases and J by 0 bases, with 19 bases between them.

The chain couples TRBV3-1 (or the pseudogene TRBV3-2) to TRBJ1-3; the match to TRBD1 covers 7 bases. CDR1 and CDR2 (germline): LGHDT, YNNKEL (reference sequence). Germline trimming cut 4 bases from V and 2 bases from J; bases unmatched to any gene: 2. CDR3 length: 14 amino acids. CDR3 sequence reads: CASSLQGAGNTIYF. In nucleotides, the CDR3 is TGTGCCAGCAGCCTCCAGGGGGCTGGAAACACCATATATTTT.

The V call is TRBV6-5, the J call TRBJ1-3; 9 bases are a match to TRBD1. The CDR3 loop spans 16 amino acids. Unmatched junction bases numbered 0, after V lost 0 bases and J lost 0 bases. Germline V gene sequence: CDR1 MNHEY, CDR2 SVGAGI. The CDR3 coding sequence is TGTGCCAGCAGTTACTCGACAGGGGGCTCTGGAAACACCATATATTTT. This codes for CASSYSTGGSGNTIYF.

The CDR3 DNA sequence: TGTGCCAGTAGTATGGTACCGACTAGCGGGAGTTACGAGCAGTACTTC. Encoded protein: CASSMVPTSGSYEQYF. This chain joins TRBV19 and TRBJ2-7, with 12 positions matching TRBD2. Germline V lookup: CDR1 LNHDA, CDR2 SQIVND (reference sequence). With V trimmed by 3 bases and J by 4 bases, 7 bases remained unmatched. The CDR3 is 16 amino acids.

This chain connects TRBV7-3 to TRBJ2-2, with no clear D. The length of the CDR3 is 15 residues. Germline V lookup: CDR1 SGHTA, CDR2 FQGTGA. Deletions cut 8 bases from V and 7 bases from J, with 20 bases between. The CDR3 region has the DNA TGTGCCAGCTCTATGCTAGGTGTTTTAGGCGGGGAGCTGTTTTTT. This encodes CASSMLGVLGGELFF.

This clone came up once. Other DNA sequences in this specimen translate into the identical CDR3. The gene calls are TRBV2 and TRBJ1-1, with TRBD1 identical over 7 bases. Germline lookup yields CDR1 SNHLY and CDR2 FYNNEI. The CDR3 length is 14 residues. V trimming: 3 bases; J trimming: 4 bases; junction bases outside the gene matches: 5. The CDR3 nucleotides read TGTGCCAGCAGTGATAGGGGGCTGGGCACTGAAGCTTTCTTT. This gives the protein CASSDRGLGTEAFF.

CDR3: CALGQRDTEAFF. The CDR3 DNA reads as TGTGCCTTGGGACAGCGGGACACTGAAGCTTTCTTT. The gene calls are TRBV30 and TRBJ1-1; 7 nucleotides match TRBD1. The CDR3 loop spans 12 amino acids. Germline V gene sequence: CDR1 GTSNPN, CDR2 SVGIG (reference sequence). The V gene end was trimmed by 7 bases and the J gene end by 3 bases; junction bases not matched to a gene: 5.

This clone was detected only a few times. The rearrangement joins TRBV11-2 to TRBJ1-1, with 9 bases fitting TRBD1. Per the germline V gene, CDR1 is SGHAT and CDR2 is FQNNGV. This CDR3 has 15 residues. V lost 4 bases and J lost 5; bases outside the gene matches: 8. The CDR3: CASSWTRGTGTEAFF. The CDR3 coding sequence is TGTGCCAGCAGCTGGACGCGTGGGACAGGGACTGAAGCTTTCTTT.

The chain couples TRBV6-2 or TRBV6-3 to TRBJ1-5; 7 bases line up with TRBD1. V lost 2 bases to trimming and J lost 10 bases; unmatched junction nucleotides: 23. Germline loops: CDR1 MNHEY, CDR2 SVGEGT. This CDR3 has 19 residues. The CDR3 nucleotides read TGTGCCAGCAGTTACGGGAAGGGACAGAGCCGGACCTGGGGTAGACCCCAGCATTTT. Its translation is CASSYGKGQSRTWGRPQHF.

The gene calls are TRBV6-1 and TRBJ1-5; D not certain. There are 15 residues in the CDR3. Germline CDR1 MNHNS, CDR2 SASEGT. Deletions cut 0 bases from V and 7 bases from J, with 13 bases between. CDR3 nucleotides: TGTGCCAGCAGTGAAGCTGACCGTTCGCGGCAGCCCCAGCATTTT. Residues: CASSEADRSRQPQHF.

V usage is TRBV24-1 and J usage is TRBJ2-7, with 7 bases matching TRBD2. Germline V lookup: CDR1 KGHDR, CDR2 SFDVKD. This CDR3 comprises 19 residues. Trimming cost V 4 bases and J 2 bases; bases outside gene matches: 19. CDR3 DNA: TGTGCCACCAGTGACACCCCTCCGGGTGGGAGGGGACTGCCCTACGAGCAGTACGTC. Encoded protein: CATSDTPPGGRGLPYEQYV.

CDR3 residues: CASNPLAGATPYEQYF. CDR3 nucleotides: TGCGCCAGCAACCCTCTAGCGGGGGCAACCCCCTACGAGCAGTACTTC. This sequence joins TRBV5-1 and TRBJ2-7; 10 bases are a match to TRBD2. This CDR3 spans 16 amino acids. V lost 6 bases and J lost 2; bases outside the gene matches: 11. In germline, CDR1 is SGHRS, CDR2 YFSETQ.

There are a few counts of this clone. The chain carries TRBV19 and TRBJ1-2, with 7 bases that match TRBD1. Germline-derived CDR1 and CDR2 are LNHDA and SQIVND (reference sequence). The V and J ends lost 5 bases and 3 bases, in that order; junction bases with no gene match: 6. This CDR3 region has 14 residues. The CDR3 region has the DNA TGTGCCAGTAGTCCAGACAGGGCTTACTATGGCTACACCTTC. This encodes CASSPDRAYYGYTF.

The chain recombines TRBV6-6 with TRBJ1-1; TRBD1 might be the D (5 bases). The V end lost 2 bases, the J end lost 2 bases, and 12 bases lay between the germline ends. The CDR3 has 15 residues. Germline-derived CDR1 and CDR2 are MNHNY and SVGAGI (reference sequence). CDR3 protein: CASSYGQRGNTEAFF. As DNA, the CDR3 is TGTGCCAGCAGTTACGGACAAAGGGGAAACACTGAAGCTTTCTTT.

There are a few counts of this clone. The chain couples TRBV7-2 to TRBJ1-5; maybe TRBD1 (6 bases). Germline V gene sequence: CDR1 SGHTA, CDR2 FQGNSA. The V gene lost 6 bases and the J gene lost 2 bases, with 14 bases spanning the gap. CDR3 length: 15 residues. In nucleotides, the CDR3 is TGTGCCAGCAGTCCCGGGGGGGCCCGCAATCAGCCCCAGCATTTT. Translation: CASSPGGARNQPQHF.

This chain joins TRBV6-1 and TRBJ1-1, with 7 bases aligning to TRBD1. This CDR3 comprises 13 residues. CDR1 is MNHNS, CDR2 SASEGT, per germline. V gave up 3 bases and J gave up 4 bases; unmatched junction bases: 2. CDR3 in DNA: TGTGCCAGCAGTGAGGGACAGTTCACTGAAGCTTTCTTT. Its protein is CASSEGQFTEAFF.

V is TRBV27 and J is TRBJ1-5; D ambiguous. Germline CDR1 and CDR2: MNHEY and SMNVEV (reference sequence). The CDR3 loop spans 15 amino acids. V lost 2 bases and J 0 bases, leaving 8 bases between the germline ends. The CDR3 DNA reads TGTGCCAGCAGTTTAAATGGGCATAGCAATCAGCCCCAGCATTTT. Encoded protein: CASSLNGHSNQPQHF.

The chain joins TRBV5-1 to TRBJ2-1, with 9 bases aligning to TRBD1. The germline CDR1 and CDR2 sequences are SGHRS and YFSETQ. Losses at the gene ends were 7 bases for V and 5 bases for J; bases not matched to a gene: 13. This CDR3 region has 16 residues. In DNA, the CDR3 is TGCGCCAGCCAGCGAGGGGGGACAGGGAACCACAATGAGCAGTTCTTC. Amino acid sequence: CASQRGGTGNHNEQFF. The whole variable domain, remainder taken from reference TRBV5-1 and TRBJ2-1, is KAGVTQTPRYLIKTRGQQVTLSCSPISGHRSVSWYQQTPGQGLQFLFEYFSETQRNKGNFPGRFSGRQFSNSRSEMNVSTLELGDSALYLCASQRGGTGNHNEQFFGPGTRLTVL.